Following are 27 T cell receptor beta chains from one sample sequenced in a study of OX40 agonist ivuxolimab in advanced cancers. The assay was immunoSEQ multiplex PCR, and TCRdb's table has in-frame clones only and misses some. The sample contains 35,000 to 40,000 clones, 70% to 80% of which appear only once. The sequences come from CD4+ or CD8+ T cells sorted from blood, collected in a trial of the OX40 agonist ivuxolimab. The receptor set was obtained from an adult with an advanced solid tumor such as melanoma, head and neck, liver or kidney cancer.

The genes are TRBV7-2 and TRBJ1-1; 7 bases fit TRBD1. Trimming took 4 bases from V and 4 from J; bases not matched to a gene: 12. The CDR3 is 16 residues long. Germline V gene sequence: CDR1 SGHTA, CDR2 FQGNSA. The CDR3 protein is CASSSTFRQGGTEAFF. In DNA, the CDR3 is TGTGCCAGCAGCTCCACCTTCCGACAGGGCGGCACTGAAGCTTTCTTT.

The chain uses TRBV28 and TRBJ2-7, with 11 nucleotides matching TRBD1. Trimming removed 3 bases from V and 3 bases from J; junction bases left unmatched: 4. CDR3 length: 15 residues. CDR1 and CDR2 from the germline V gene are MDHEN and SYDVKM. The CDR3 DNA reads TGTGCCAGCAGTTTCTCCGGGACAGGGGGCTACGAGCAGTACTTC. This gives the protein CASSFSGTGGYEQYF.

The rearrangement links TRBV25-1 to TRBJ2-5; D is unclear. The assigned J gene may be wrong: the sequence end matches TRBJ2-7 better. Germline lookup yields CDR1 MGHDK and CDR2 SYGVNS. The CDR3 extends over 12 amino acids. CDR3 DNA sequence: TGTGCCAGCAGTGAATCCCGCTACGAGCAGTACTTC. This sequence encodes CASSESRYEQYF.

The chain links TRBV7-9 to TRBJ1-1; TRBD1 is a possible D gene (5 bases). The CDR3 spans 14 residues. Germline V lookup: CDR1 SEHNR, CDR2 FQNEAQ (reference sequence). Trimming stripped 5 bases from V and 8 bases from J, with 18 bases between. The CDR3 sequence: CASSPDGATREAFF. The CDR3 nucleotides read TGTGCCAGCAGCCCTGACGGGGCCACGAGGGAAGCTTTCTTT.

This clone came up a few times. The V and J genes are TRBV7-2 and TRBJ1-2; D not certain. This CDR3 contains 12 residues. Germline V gene data show CDR1 as SGHTA and CDR2 as FQGNSA. V lost 5 bases and J 6 bases, leaving 10 bases between the germline ends. CDR3 DNA: TGTGCCAGCAGCCCGCGGACCCATGGCTACACCTTC. Protein: CASSPRTHGYTF.

The chain carries TRBV27 and TRBJ2-7; TRBD1 matches at 12 bases. CDR3 length: 15 residues. J gave up 12 bases and V 4 bases, and 13 bases lay outside the gene matches. CDR1 is MNHEY, CDR2 SMNVEV, per germline (reference sequence). For the CDR3, the DNA is TGTGCCAGCAGTTCGGGACAGGGGGCGCAGGGGGTTGGGTACTTC. Encoded protein: CASSSGQGAQGVGYF.

This clone has a single count. V usage is TRBV7-2 and J usage is TRBJ2-3; weak D call: TRBD1 (7 bases). The V end was cut by 0 bases, the J end by 6 bases, with 13 bases between. Germline V gives CDR1 SGHTA, CDR2 FQGNSA. The CDR3 consists of 15 residues. As DNA, the CDR3 is TGTGCCAGCAGCTTAGCAGGAGGGGGCTCGGATACGCAGTATTTT. Its protein product is CASSLAGGGSDTQYF.

This chain uses TRBV5-1 with TRBJ1-1; 8 bases agree with TRBD1. The CDR3 spans 14 residues. CDR1 is SGHRS, CDR2 YFSETQ, per germline. V trimming: 6 bases; J trimming: 7 bases; junction bases outside the gene matches: 11. This CDR3 is CASNIRTGLDEAFF. The DNA of the CDR3 is TGCGCCAGCAACATCAGGACAGGGTTAGATGAAGCTTTCTTT.

The genes are TRBV9 and TRBJ2-1; D is unclear. Between the trimmed V and J ends, which lost 0 bases and 4 bases, there was a span of 14 bases. The CDR3 contains 16 residues. Germline CDR1 and CDR2: SGDLS and YYNGEE. In nucleotides, the CDR3 is TGTGCCAGCAGCGTAGAGGCTGCCGGACGGTACAATGAGCAGTTCTTC. Translated, it gives CASSVEAAGRYNEQFF.

The genes are TRBV10-3 and TRBJ2-3; 11 bases agree with TRBD2. The CDR3 loop spans 16 amino acids. Per the germline V gene, CDR1 is ENHRY and CDR2 is SYGVKD. V dropped 2 bases and J dropped 3; count of bases not matched to a gene: 4. CDR3 amino acids: CAISEVPSGRTDTQYF. The CDR3 DNA sequence: TGTGCCATCAGTGAGGTACCTAGCGGGAGGACAGATACGCAGTATTTT.

This clone appeared a single time. The chain is built from TRBV6-5 and TRBJ1-1; D is uncertain. The CDR3 spans 15 residues. Trimming pared 0 bases from V and 3 bases from J, leaving 11 bases between. Germline V gene sequence: CDR1 MNHEY, CDR2 SVGAGI. The CDR3 nucleotides are TGTGCCAGCAGTTACTCGAGGAGGGTAGACACTGAAGCTTTCTTT. This sequence encodes CASSYSRRVDTEAFF.

The table lists this clone with a few counts. This chain links TRBV5-6 with TRBJ1-4; D is uncertain. The germline V and J ends were trimmed by 0 bases and 7 bases, with 13 bases remaining between them. This CDR3 is built from 15 residues. The germline gives CDR1 SGHDT, CDR2 YYEEEE. The CDR3 is CASSLGEGIGEKLFF. The CDR3 nucleotides read TGTGCCAGCAGCTTGGGCGAGGGAATTGGTGAAAAACTGTTTTTT.

This clone was observed once. V usage is TRBV5-6 and J usage is TRBJ2-7; TRBD2 aligns across 13 bases. Per the germline V gene, CDR1 is SGHDT and CDR2 is YYEEEE. The CDR3 loop spans 15 amino acids. The junction had 3 bases not matched to a gene; V was cut back by 0 bases and J by 6 bases. The CDR3 DNA sequence: TGTGCCAGCAGCTTGGCCGGACTAGCGGGGGTCGAGCAGTACTTC. The encoded protein is CASSLAGLAGVEQYF.

The rearrangement uses TRBV19 and TRBJ1-1, with no clear D. Per germline, CDR1 LNHDA and CDR2 SQIVND (reference sequence). The CDR3 spans 16 residues. V was trimmed by 1 base and J by 2 bases, leaving 14 bases between them. The CDR3 spells CASSIGAHGINTEAFF. CDR3 bases: TGTGCCAGTAGTATAGGGGCCCACGGGATAAACACTGAAGCTTTCTTT.

The chain recombines TRBV5-1 with TRBJ2-1, with D possibly being TRBD1 or TRBD2 (5 bases each). This CDR3 region has 15 residues. Trimming stripped 0 bases from V and 1 base from J, with 8 bases between. CDR1 and CDR2 (germline): SGHRS, YFSETQ. The DNA of the CDR3 is TGCGCCAGCAGCTTGGCGGGACCATCCTACAATGAGCAGTTCTTC. Amino acids: CASSLAGPSYNEQFF.

The gene calls are TRBV7-6 and TRBJ2-1; TRBD2 agrees at 10 bases. The V gene end was trimmed by 5 bases and the J gene end by 5 bases; junction bases not matched to a gene: 9. CDR3 size: 16 residues. Germline V lookup: CDR1 SGHVS, CDR2 FNYEAQ. CDR3 loop: CASSPIIAGGNNEQFF. CDR3 DNA: TGTGCCAGCAGCCCCATCATAGCGGGAGGTAACAATGAGCAGTTCTTC. The entire variable domain, with the rest obtained from reference TRBV7-6 and TRBJ2-1, is as follows: GAGVSQSPRYKVTKRGQDVALRCDPISGHVSLYWYRQALGQGPEFLTYFNYEAQQDKSGLPNDRFSAERPEGSISTLTIQRTEQRDSAMYRCASSPIIAGGNNEQFFGPGTRLTVL.

V usage is TRBV27 and J usage is TRBJ2-1; 13 positions agree with TRBD2. Germline CDR1 reads MNHEY; CDR2 reads SMNVEV (reference sequence). V shed 6 bases and J 6 bases; nucleotides not matched to a gene: 5. The CDR3 has 15 residues. In nucleotides, the CDR3 is TGTGCCAGCAGCTTCGGACTAGCGGGAGCCAATGAGCAGTTCTTC. Protein sequence: CASSFGLAGANEQFF.

The rearrangement uses TRBV27 and TRBJ2-5, with TRBD2 identical over 8 bases. The CDR3 spans 14 residues. V lost 4 bases to trimming and J lost 3 bases; unmatched junction nucleotides: 4. Germline V lookup: CDR1 MNHEY, CDR2 SMNVEV (reference sequence). The CDR3 nucleotides are TGTGCCAGCAGTTCCAGACTAGCGAAAGAGACCCAGTACTTC. Translation: CASSSRLAKETQYF.

This chain joins TRBV11-2 and TRBJ2-5; D is unclear. Germline CDR1 SGHAT, CDR2 FQNNGV. Deletions cut 7 bases from V and 1 base from J, with 16 bases between. CDR3 length: 15 amino acids. CDR3 coding DNA: TGTGCCAGCACTCCCGTCTCGGGCCCCCAAGAGACCCAGTACTTC. Translated: CASTPVSGPQETQYF.

CDR3 residues: CASSYGESYEQYF. CDR3 DNA sequence: TGTGCCAGCAGTTACGGGGAATCCTACGAGCAGTACTTC. The V call is TRBV6-5, the J call TRBJ2-7; D gene uncertain. The V gene's germline CDR1 is MNHEY and CDR2 SVGAGI. Trimming cost V 2 bases and J 1 base, with 6 bases left between them. The CDR3 has 13 amino acids.

This clone was found a few times. The chain links TRBV6-5 to TRBJ2-7; TRBD1 agrees at 10 bases. The germline gives CDR1 MNHEY, CDR2 SVGAGI. This CDR3 is 15 amino acids long. Trimming removed 2 bases from V and 2 bases from J; junction bases left unmatched: 3. The CDR3 protein is CASSYEGTGAYEQYF. The CDR3 DNA reads TGTGCCAGCAGTTACGAAGGGACAGGGGCCTACGAGCAGTACTTC.

This clone was counted only a few times. As DNA, the CDR3 is TGTGCCAGCAGAACTAGCGGGAGGGTCCTCCCTTTTACCTACGAGCAGTACTTC. It is translated as CASRTSGRVLPFTYEQYF. This chain uses TRBV28 with TRBJ2-7; TRBD2 matches at 13 bases. CDR1 and CDR2 from the germline V gene are MDHEN and SYDVKM. The CDR3 covers 18 residues. The V segment lost 6 bases and the J segment 2 bases; nucleotides outside the gene matches: 13.

The J gene is TRBJ1-1, the V gene TRBV6-6; D possibly corresponds to TRBD1 (5 bases). Germline values: CDR1 MNHNY, CDR2 SVGAGI (reference sequence). Trimming stripped 6 bases from V and 1 base from J, with 12 bases between. The CDR3 totals 14 residues. The CDR3 DNA reads as TGTGCCAGCAGCAAACAGGCGCCGAACACTGAAGCTTTCTTT. Translating gives CASSKQAPNTEAFF.

The chain links TRBV6-5 to TRBJ2-7; tentatively, D is TRBD1 (6 bases). CDR3 size: 12 residues. Trimming left V 10 bases short and J 0 bases short, with 10 bases between. Germline V lookup: CDR1 MNHEY, CDR2 SVGAGI. The chain's CDR3 is CATQQGSYEQYF. CDR3 bases: TGTGCCACGCAACAGGGCTCCTACGAGCAGTACTTC.

This chain's CDR3 is CSVEAGGYEQYF. In DNA form, the CDR3 reads TGCAGCGTTGAAGCCGGGGGCTACGAGCAGTACTTC. The V gene is TRBV29-1, the J gene TRBJ2-7; D may be TRBD2 (6 bases). This CDR3 spans 12 amino acids. Trimming left V 1 base short and J 3 bases short, with 7 bases between. Germline V gives CDR1 SQVTM, CDR2 ANQGSEA.

The chain couples TRBV29-1 to TRBJ2-7; D gene ambiguous. The CDR3 has 15 amino acids. Looked up from germline, CDR1 is SQVTM and CDR2 is ANQGSEA. V was pared by 6 bases and J by 1 base, with 19 bases between. CDR3: CSVVVMVRKSYEQYF. The CDR3 DNA reads TGCAGCGTGGTGGTTATGGTCAGGAAGTCCTACGAGCAGTACTTC.

A few counts support this clone. The chain is built from TRBV9 and TRBJ2-3; possibly TRBD1 or TRBD2 for D (6 bases each). The V end was cut by 0 bases, the J end by 1 base, with 18 bases between. Germline values: CDR1 SGDLS, CDR2 YYNGEE. The CDR3 loop spans 18 amino acids. CDR3 sequence (DNA): TGTGCCAGCAGCGTAGGAGGGGGTAAGGGGGGAGGCACAGATACGCAGTATTTT. Its protein product is CASSVGGGKGGGTDTQYF.